The 19 T cell receptor beta chains presented below share a single source sample, sequenced in a study of T cells in Graves' hyperthyroidism and ophthalmopathy. The investigators amplified TCR beta CDR3 regions from RNA transcripts. The HTBI primer set served for first-round RT-PCR of the TCR CDR3. Using its own MiXCR run on the multiplex PCR reads, TCRdb lists one record per CDR3 protein. The sample lists about 720,000 distinct CDR3 sequences; around 19% were seen once. Specimen: blood. Receptor source: a woman in her forties or fifties with Graves' hyperthyroidism that later progressed to Graves' ophthalmopathy.

This clonotype turned up a few times. The chain recombines TRBV11-1 with TRBJ2-3; TRBD2 agrees at 11 bases. Germline CDR1 SGHAT, CDR2 FQDESV (reference sequence). The CDR3 loop spans 14 amino acids. J lost 11 bases, V lost 4 bases, and 8 bases had no gene match. DNA of the CDR3: TGTGCCAGCAGCTATAGCGGGGGGGCCTCGGAGCAGTATTTT. It codes for CASSYSGGASEQYF.

This clonotype turned up a few times. The chain carries TRBV30 and TRBJ1-2; D not certain. Germline V gene sequence: CDR1 GTSNPN, CDR2 SVGIG (reference sequence). The CDR3 runs 13 residues. V dropped 5 bases and J dropped 4 bases, with 14 bases sitting between them. CDR3: CAWVVGSFYGYTF. The CDR3 coding sequence is TGTGCCTGGGTTGTGGGCTCCTTCTATGGCTACACCTTC.

This rearrangement joins TRBV19 to TRBJ1-1; TRBD1 matches at 9 bases. CDR3 length: 14 amino acids. Germline-derived CDR1 and CDR2 are LNHDA and SQIVND (reference sequence). V lost 5 bases and J lost 4; bases outside the gene matches: 5. This CDR3 is CASSRGTGSTEAFF. The CDR3 nucleotides read TGTGCCAGTAGTCGCGGGACAGGGTCCACTGAAGCTTTCTTT. Full variable domain (missing parts from reference TRBV19 and TRBJ1-1): DGGITQSPKYLFRKEGQNVTLSCEQNLNHDAMYWYRQDPGQGLRLIYYSQIVNDFQKGDIAEGYSVSREKKESFPLTVTSAQKNPTAFYLCASSRGTGSTEAFFGQGTRLTVV.

In the case of this clonotype: A much larger clone differs from this one at a single base, so this may be a read error. The conserved final phenylalanine or tryptophan is absent from the CDR3, which likely points to a read error. V usage is TRBV18 and J usage is TRBJ1-4; D gene uncertain. The CDR3 runs to 15 residues. Germline CDR1 is KGHSH and CDR2 is LQKENI. The V end was cut by 1 base, the J end by 0 bases, with 6 bases between. CDR3 coding DNA: TGTGCCAGCTCACCACAGCCTGCAACTAATGAAAAACTGTTTTCT. Translation: CASSPQPATNEKLFS.

The rearrangement links TRBV24-1 to TRBJ2-3; 8 positions agree with TRBD2. The germline gives CDR1 KGHDR, CDR2 SFDVKD. The CDR3 is made up of 15 amino acids. Trimming removed 2 bases from V and 1 base from J; junction bases left unmatched: 1. The CDR3 bases are TGTGCCACCAGTGATTCAGCGGGGGGCACAGATACGCAGTATTTT. Protein sequence: CATSDSAGGTDTQYF.

The rearrangement joins TRBV10-3 to TRBJ2-2, with a weak D call TRBD2 (6 bases). The CDR3 covers 14 residues. Germline-derived CDR1 and CDR2 are ENHRY and SYGVKD. V lost 5 bases and J 8 bases, leaving 15 bases between the germline ends. CDR3 protein: CAISPPGGVGELFF. DNA for the CDR3: TGTGCCATCAGTCCCCCCGGAGGGGTTGGGGAGCTGTTTTTT.

In this sample, this clonotype turned up many times. This chain joins TRBV6-1 and TRBJ1-1, with D possibly matching TRBD1 (6 bases). V lost 0 bases and J lost 1, with 9 bases in between. This CDR3 comprises 15 residues. CDR1 and CDR2 from the germline V gene are MNHNS and SASEGT. CDR3 nucleotide sequence: TGTGCCAGCAGTGAAGCTGGCAGGGGGAACACTGAAGCTTTCTTT. It encodes CASSEAGRGNTEAFF.

This clonotype was seen a handful of times. The CDR3 sequence is CASSPGTSEIETQYF. As DNA, the CDR3 is TGTGCCAGCAGCCCGGGGACTAGCGAGATTGAGACCCAGTACTTC. The chain combines TRBV5-5 with TRBJ2-5, with 10 bases aligning to TRBD2. Germline V gene data show CDR1 as SGHKS and CDR2 as YYEKEE (reference sequence). J was trimmed by 5 bases and V by 4 bases; bases with no gene match: 8. The CDR3 runs 15 residues.

The rearrangement joins TRBV9 to TRBJ1-1; possible D gene TRBD1, 5 bases. Germline V CDR1 and CDR2: SGDLS, YYNGEE. CDR3 size: 13 residues. V lost 1 base and J lost 6, with 10 bases in between. CDR3 sequence reads: CASSVQPGAEAFF. The CDR3 bases are TGTGCCAGCAGCGTACAGCCGGGGGCTGAAGCTTTCTTT.

V gene TRBV30 combines with J gene TRBJ2-7; no reliable D call. V lost 5 bases and J 3 bases, leaving 8 bases between the germline ends. Germline CDR1 and CDR2: GTSNPN and SVGIG (reference sequence). The CDR3 runs to 11 residues. The CDR3 DNA follows: TGTGCCTGGGGGGTCCTCTACGAGCAGTACTTC. It yields the protein CAWGVLYEQYF.

This clonotype was seen more than once but under ten times. This sequence joins TRBV7-2 and TRBJ2-1; a possible D gene is TRBD1 (6 bases). The CDR3 extends over 14 amino acids. CDR1 is SGHTA, CDR2 FQGNSA, per germline. Trimming removed 3 bases at V and 4 bases at J, with 10 bases between. The CDR3 spells CASSFGQPYNEQFF. In DNA, the CDR3 is TGTGCCAGCAGCTTCGGACAGCCTTACAATGAGCAGTTCTTC.

CDR3 DNA sequence: TGTGCCATCAGTGACCCGGACAGGGGTGGGTATGGCTACACCTTC. It encodes CAISDPDRGGYGYTF. The rearrangement uses TRBV10-3 and TRBJ1-2; 9 nucleotides agree with TRBD1. Germline CDR1 is ENHRY and CDR2 is SYGVKD. The CDR3 has 15 amino acids. V dropped 3 bases and J dropped 5; count of bases not matched to a gene: 7.

This clonotype was seen a few times. The gene calls are TRBV7-9 and TRBJ2-5, with 7 bases identical to TRBD1. CDR1 and CDR2 from the germline V gene are SEHNR and FQNEAQ (reference sequence). The ends lost 4 bases at V and 4 bases at J; junction bases unmatched: 3. CDR3 length: 13 residues. CDR3: CASSSNRGETQYF. CDR3 nucleotides: TGTGCCAGCAGCTCGAACAGGGGAGAGACCCAGTACTTC. Using reference TRBV7-9 and TRBJ2-5 for the parts outside the CDR3, the full variable domain is DTGVSQNPRHKITKRGQNVTFRCDPISEHNRLYWYRQTLGQGPEFLTYFQNEAQLEKSRLLSDRFSAERPKGSFSTLEIQRTEQGDSAMYLCASSSNRGETQYFGPGTRLLVL.

This clonotype has at least ten counts. The rearrangement joins TRBV2 to TRBJ2-1; 7 bases fit TRBD1. This CDR3 spans 14 amino acids. Germline V lookup: CDR1 SNHLY, CDR2 FYNNEI. Unmatched junction bases numbered 11, after V lost 7 bases and J lost 8 bases. The CDR3 DNA reads TGTGCCAGCACCGCAGGGACAGTTCCCCATGAGCAGTTCTTC. It codes for CASTAGTVPHEQFF. The full variable domain, in which reference TRBV2 and TRBJ2-1 provide the parts outside the CDR3, is EPEVTQTPSHQVTQMGQEVILRCVPISNHLYFYWYRQILGQKVEFLVSFYNNEISEKSEIFDDQFSVERPDGSNFTLKIRSTKLEDSAMYFCASTAGTVPHEQFFGPGTRLTVL.

In this sample, this clonotype turned up many times. This chain links TRBV2 with TRBJ2-7, with a tentative D call TRBD2 (5 bases). The CDR3 loop spans 15 amino acids. Germline V gene lookup returns CDR1 SNHLY and CDR2 FYNNEI. Trimming took 4 bases from V and 0 from J, leaving 13 bases between them. The CDR3 loop reads CASSGPDSGSYEQYF. In DNA form, the CDR3 reads TGTGCCAGCAGTGGCCCGGACTCCGGCTCCTACGAGCAGTACTTC. Full variable domain (missing parts from reference TRBV2 and TRBJ2-7): EPEVTQTPSHQVTQMGQEVILRCVPISNHLYFYWYRQILGQKVEFLVSFYNNEISEKSEIFDDQFSVERPDGSNFTLKIRSTKLEDSAMYFCASSGPDSGSYEQYFGPGTRLTVT.

This clonotype was seen ten or more times. This chain uses TRBV6-1 with TRBJ1-2; D is perhaps TRBD1 (6 bases). Looked up from germline, CDR1 is MNHNS and CDR2 is SASEGT. The CDR3 extends over 18 amino acids. V shed 7 bases and J shed 4 bases, with 28 bases lying between them. The DNA of the CDR3 is TGTGCCAGCATCCCGAGGGCCCGGGCAGGGGACGCACTCTATGGCTACACCTTC. This sequence encodes CASIPRARAGDALYGYTF.

The chain uses TRBV14 and TRBJ1-6, with D unclear. Per germline, CDR1 SGHDN and CDR2 FVKESK. There are 13 residues in the CDR3. Between the trimmed V and J ends, which lost 6 bases and 9 bases, there was a span of 12 bases. The CDR3 nucleotides are TGTGCCAGCAGGCGAGTGGCGGGTTCACCCCTCCACTTT. Translated: CASRRVAGSPLHF.

The CDR3, as DNA: TGTGCCAGCAGCTTAATGACGGGACAGCACGAAAAACTGTTTTTT. This sequence encodes CASSLMTGQHEKLFF. This chain connects TRBV11-3 to TRBJ1-4; TRBD1 matches 7 bases. Germline CDR1 SGHNT, CDR2 YENEEA. CDR3 length: 15 residues. Trimming took 2 bases from V and 8 from J; bases not matched to a gene: 8.

The rearrangement uses TRBV19 and TRBJ1-5; 9 nucleotides agree with TRBD1. Losses at the gene ends were 6 bases for V and 3 bases for J; bases not matched to a gene: 9. Germline-derived CDR1 and CDR2 are LNHDA and SQIVND (reference sequence). CDR3 length equals 16 residues. The CDR3, as DNA: TGTGCCAGTAGGGATAGGGGACAGGGATACAATCAGCCCCAGCATTTT. It encodes CASRDRGQGYNQPQHF.